Detailed here is one T cell receptor (beta chain). The antigen remains undetermined. This entry belongs to a study of blood T cells in healthy people across ages. Findings and caveats of the study: Unsorted PBMCs ruled out conclusive naive versus antigen-experienced comparison. Strong correlation was found linking TCR beta diversity to naive T cell percentage.

Through a sample-barcoded 5' primer and a J-beta primer mix, a second PCR was run for roughly 6 to 11 cycles. Every cDNA molecule carried a tag from a template-switch adaptor bearing 12 random nucleotides. TCRdb redid the calling of the 5' RACE reads with MiXCR, one entry per CDR3 protein. The sample includes about 770,000 distinct CDR3 sequences, around 45% of them seen just once. CDR3 size: 13 residues. Germline CDR1 reads SGHTA; CDR2 reads FQGNSA. The V segment lost 5 bases and the J segment 6 bases; nucleotides outside the gene matches: 3. For every donor, a draw yielded around 10 milliliters of peripheral blood.

Sequencing used blood. The chain joins TRBV7-2 to TRBJ2-1; 8 bases align to TRBD1. The clonotype was recovered from a man aged 55 to 70 in good health. CDR3 region: CASSATGANEQFF. Written as DNA, the CDR3 is TGTGCCAGCAGCGCGACAGGGGCCAATGAGCAGTTCTTC.